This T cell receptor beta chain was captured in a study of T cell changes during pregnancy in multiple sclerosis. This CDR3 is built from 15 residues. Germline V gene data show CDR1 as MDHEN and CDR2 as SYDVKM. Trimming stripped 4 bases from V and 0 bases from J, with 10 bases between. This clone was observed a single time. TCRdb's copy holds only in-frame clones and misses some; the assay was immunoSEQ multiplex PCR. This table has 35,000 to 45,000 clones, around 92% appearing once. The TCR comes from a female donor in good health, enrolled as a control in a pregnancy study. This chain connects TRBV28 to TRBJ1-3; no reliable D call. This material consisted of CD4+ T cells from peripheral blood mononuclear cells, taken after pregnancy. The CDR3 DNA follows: TGTGCCAGCAGTTCCGGACTGACCTCTGGAAACACCATATATTTT. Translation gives CASSSGLTSGNTIYF.